Shown below are 21 T cell receptor beta chains from a single sample sequenced in a study of CD8+CD57+ T cells in acquired aplastic anemia. Genomic DNA served as template for TCR beta VDJ and CDR3 profiling. One entry per CDR3 protein, called by TCRdb with MiXCR from the reads. Here the sample spans over 45,000 distinct CDR3 sequences, around 70% being singletons. Sequenced: sorted CD4+, CD8+, or CD8+CD57+ T cells (not recorded which) from PBMCs. Source of these receptors: a human donor in good health, serving as a control.

This clonotype was observed once. This rearrangement joins TRBV19 to TRBJ1-1, with 7 bases fitting TRBD1. The germline V gene has CDR1 LNHDA and CDR2 SQIVND (reference sequence). Trimming removed 7 bases from V and 6 bases from J; junction bases left unmatched: 8. The CDR3 spans 13 residues. This CDR3 reads CASIDRAVSEAFF. The CDR3, as DNA: TGTGCCAGTATTGACAGGGCGGTATCTGAAGCTTTCTTT.

The V gene is TRBV29-1, the J gene TRBJ2-7, with TRBD1 as a possible D gene (6 bases). CDR1 and CDR2 from the germline V gene are SQVTM and ANQGSEA. The CDR3 length is 12 residues. Trimming stripped 4 bases from V and 5 bases from J, with 12 bases between. The CDR3 protein is CSVATGVDEQYV. The CDR3 nucleotides read TGCAGCGTTGCGACAGGTGTGGACGAGCAGTACGTC.

The chain carries TRBV5-1 and TRBJ1-6, with 8 bases lining up with TRBD1. The germline CDR1 and CDR2 sequences are SGHRS and YFSETQ. J lost 8 bases, V lost 4 bases, and 5 bases had no gene match. The CDR3 spans 14 residues. The CDR3 reads CASSTDRADSPLHF. The CDR3 DNA reads TGCGCCAGCAGCACGGACAGGGCAGATTCACCCCTCCACTTT. The full variable domain, its missing parts supplied by reference TRBV5-1 and TRBJ1-6, is KAGVTQTPRYLIKTRGQQVTLSCSPISGHRSVSWYQQTPGQGLQFLFEYFSETQRNKGNFPGRFSGRQFSNSRSEMNVSTLELGDSALYLCASSTDRADSPLHFGNGTRLTVT.

The rearrangement uses TRBV5-5 and TRBJ2-7; possibly TRBD2 for D (6 bases). Per the germline V gene, CDR1 is SGHKS and CDR2 is YYEKEE (reference sequence). V shed 7 bases and J shed 5 bases, with 22 bases lying between them. The CDR3 covers 15 residues. The CDR3 DNA reads TGTGCCAGCGGGCTCCAGGGAGGTCCGCCGAACGAGCAGTACTTC. This sequence encodes CASGLQGGPPNEQYF.

The genes are TRBV7-3 and TRBJ1-1; unclear D gene. Per the germline V gene, CDR1 is SGHTA and CDR2 is FQGTGA. With 3 bases removed from V and 3 bases from J, the gap between germline ends came to 8 bases. This CDR3 contains 13 residues. The CDR3 loop reads CASSFGVDTEAFF. The CDR3 DNA is TGTGCCAGCAGCTTCGGGGTGGACACTGAAGCTTTCTTT.

The chain couples TRBV5-1 to TRBJ2-1; TRBD1 is a possible D gene (5 bases). Germline CDR1 reads SGHRS; CDR2 reads YFSETQ. The CDR3 sequence is 12 residues long. V lost 4 bases to trimming and J lost 9 bases, with 11 bases between them. The CDR3 sequence: CASSDQGVEQFF. The CDR3 nucleotides read TGCGCCAGCAGCGATCAGGGTGTTGAGCAGTTCTTC.

Regarding this clonotype: One junction end does not reproduce the germline sequence, and a read error may be involved. The V and J genes are TRBV24-1 and TRBJ1-1; D is possibly TRBD1 (6 bases). The CDR3 extends over 13 amino acids. CDR1 KGHDR and CDR2 SFDVKD come from the germline V gene. CDR3 sequence: CATSGQKNTEAFF. The CDR3 region has the DNA TGTGCCACGAGTGGACAGAAGAACACTGAAGCTTTCTTT.

This chain links TRBV25-1 with TRBJ2-7, with D perhaps matching TRBD2 (6 bases). There are 14 residues in the CDR3. The V end was cut by 11 bases, the J end by 3 bases, with 20 bases between. Germline V gene sequence: CDR1 MGHDK, CDR2 SYGVNS. The CDR3 DNA sequence: TGTGCCTGCTCCCCGGGAGAATCGCTCTACGAGCAGTACTTC. This gives the protein CACSPGESLYEQYF.

The gene calls are TRBV20-1 and TRBJ2-5; D unclear. Germline V gene lookup returns CDR1 DFQATT and CDR2 SNEGSKA (reference sequence). CDR3 size: 12 residues. V lost 3 bases and J 2 bases, leaving 7 bases between the germline ends. CDR3 coding DNA: TGCAGTGCTAGTGACCTACAAGAGACCCAGTACTTC. Translating it yields CSASDLQETQYF.

V gene TRBV20-1 combines with J gene TRBJ2-3; unclear D gene. Germline-derived CDR1 and CDR2 are DFQATT and SNEGSKA (reference sequence). This CDR3 is built from 13 residues. The V end was cut by 3 bases, the J end by 2 bases, with 9 bases between. The CDR3 DNA reads as TGCAGTGCTAGTGACACCCACACAGATACGCAGTATTTT. It codes for CSASDTHTDTQYF.

At least ten counts were recorded for this clonotype. The V gene is TRBV11-2, the J gene TRBJ2-7; possibly TRBD1 or TRBD2 for D (5 bases each). The germline V gene has CDR1 SGHAT and CDR2 FQNNGV. The germline V and J ends were trimmed by 8 bases and 3 bases, with 17 bases remaining between them. There are 14 residues in the CDR3. The CDR3 here is CASSVGDRFYEQYF. DNA for the CDR3: TGTGCCAGCTCCGTAGGGGACCGATTCTACGAGCAGTACTTC.

The rearrangement joins TRBV5-6 to TRBJ1-2; maybe TRBD1 (6 bases). Germline CDR1 and CDR2: SGHDT and YYEEEE. This CDR3 is 15 amino acids long. Trimming took off 2 bases at V and 2 bases at J, with 13 bases between the two ends. DNA of the CDR3: TGTGCCAGCAGCTTAGGTCCGGGGGGCAACTATGGCTACACCTTC. Encoded protein: CASSLGPGGNYGYTF.

As for this clonotype: A junction end diverges from the germline sequence, so it may reflect a read error. This chain joins TRBV10-3 and TRBJ1-6, with TRBD1 matching over 9 bases. Germline-derived CDR1 and CDR2 are ENHRY and SYGVKD. CDR3 length: 16 residues. CDR3 amino acids: CASSYSAGQGNSPLHF. DNA of the CDR3: TGTGCCAGCAGTTACAGTGCGGGACAGGGCAACTCACCCCTCCACTTT.

The chain joins TRBV20-1 to TRBJ1-2, with D possibly being TRBD1 (5 bases). Germline CDR1 is DFQATT and CDR2 is SNEGSKA (reference sequence). The CDR3 contains 13 residues. V lost 4 bases and J 5 bases, leaving 14 bases between the germline ends. This chain's CDR3 is CSAISGRAYGYTF. CDR3 bases: TGCAGTGCTATTTCTGGCAGGGCGTATGGCTACACCTTC.

This rearrangement joins TRBV7-6 to TRBJ2-5; 7 bases match TRBD2. V was clipped by 5 bases and J by 5 bases; unmatched bases: 11. Germline V gene lookup returns CDR1 SGHVS and CDR2 FNYEAQ. The CDR3 runs to 15 residues. Here the CDR3 reads CASSARTGGTETQYF. The CDR3 nucleotides are TGTGCCAGCAGCGCCAGGACGGGGGGTACGGAGACCCAGTACTTC.

J is TRBJ1-5 and V is TRBV7-9; no firm D call. The CDR3 has 13 amino acids. Germline CDR1 is SEHNR and CDR2 is FQNEAQ (reference sequence). Trimming stripped 2 bases from V and 5 bases from J, with 7 bases between. The DNA of the CDR3 is TGTGCCAGCAGCTTATTTCTCGATCAGCCCCAGCATTTT. Amino acid sequence: CASSLFLDQPQHF.

This clonotype was found a few times. V is TRBV2 and J is TRBJ2-2; D gene uncertain. The CDR3 is made up of 15 amino acids. The V end lost 4 bases, the J end lost 1 base, and 10 bases lay between the germline ends. Germline V gene sequence: CDR1 SNHLY, CDR2 FYNNEI. CDR3 nucleotides: TGTGCCAGCAGTGGTGTTGGGTTGAACACCGGGGAGCTGTTTTTT. Its protein is CASSGVGLNTGELFF.

The rearrangement uses TRBV10-3 and TRBJ2-1; 11 bases are shared with TRBD2. The CDR3 length is 14 residues. Germline values: CDR1 ENHRY, CDR2 SYGVKD. J lost 9 bases, V lost 9 bases, and 10 bases had no gene match. CDR3 sequence reads: CAISRSGRAGEQFF. DNA for the CDR3: TGTGCCATTTCCCGTAGCGGGAGGGCCGGTGAGCAGTTCTTC.

This chain joins TRBV7-9 and TRBJ2-1; TRBD1 might be the D (6 bases). The CDR3 spans 16 residues. With 5 bases removed from V and 8 bases from J, the gap between germline ends came to 22 bases. CDR1 SEHNR and CDR2 FQNEAQ come from the germline V gene (reference sequence). This chain's CDR3 is CASSPLIPTTGYEQFF. The CDR3 DNA follows: TGTGCCAGCAGCCCACTAATACCCACAACAGGGTATGAGCAGTTCTTC.

V usage is TRBV25-1 and J usage is TRBJ2-5; TRBD1 aligns across 10 bases. Per germline, CDR1 MGHDK and CDR2 SYGVNS. Losses at the gene ends were 7 bases for V and 4 bases for J; bases not matched to a gene: 6. The CDR3 runs 14 residues. The CDR3 DNA sequence: TGTGCCAGCACCGACAGGGGGCGCGGAGAGACCCAGTACTTC. Translating it yields CASTDRGRGETQYF.

The chain couples TRBV7-9 to TRBJ1-2; D unclear. V lost 2 bases and J 6 bases, leaving 1 base between the germline ends. Germline V gene data show CDR1 as SEHNR and CDR2 as FQNEAQ (reference sequence). There are 10 residues in the CDR3. CDR3 residues: CASSLHGYTF. In nucleotides, the CDR3 is TGTGCCAGCAGCTTACATGGCTACACCTTC.